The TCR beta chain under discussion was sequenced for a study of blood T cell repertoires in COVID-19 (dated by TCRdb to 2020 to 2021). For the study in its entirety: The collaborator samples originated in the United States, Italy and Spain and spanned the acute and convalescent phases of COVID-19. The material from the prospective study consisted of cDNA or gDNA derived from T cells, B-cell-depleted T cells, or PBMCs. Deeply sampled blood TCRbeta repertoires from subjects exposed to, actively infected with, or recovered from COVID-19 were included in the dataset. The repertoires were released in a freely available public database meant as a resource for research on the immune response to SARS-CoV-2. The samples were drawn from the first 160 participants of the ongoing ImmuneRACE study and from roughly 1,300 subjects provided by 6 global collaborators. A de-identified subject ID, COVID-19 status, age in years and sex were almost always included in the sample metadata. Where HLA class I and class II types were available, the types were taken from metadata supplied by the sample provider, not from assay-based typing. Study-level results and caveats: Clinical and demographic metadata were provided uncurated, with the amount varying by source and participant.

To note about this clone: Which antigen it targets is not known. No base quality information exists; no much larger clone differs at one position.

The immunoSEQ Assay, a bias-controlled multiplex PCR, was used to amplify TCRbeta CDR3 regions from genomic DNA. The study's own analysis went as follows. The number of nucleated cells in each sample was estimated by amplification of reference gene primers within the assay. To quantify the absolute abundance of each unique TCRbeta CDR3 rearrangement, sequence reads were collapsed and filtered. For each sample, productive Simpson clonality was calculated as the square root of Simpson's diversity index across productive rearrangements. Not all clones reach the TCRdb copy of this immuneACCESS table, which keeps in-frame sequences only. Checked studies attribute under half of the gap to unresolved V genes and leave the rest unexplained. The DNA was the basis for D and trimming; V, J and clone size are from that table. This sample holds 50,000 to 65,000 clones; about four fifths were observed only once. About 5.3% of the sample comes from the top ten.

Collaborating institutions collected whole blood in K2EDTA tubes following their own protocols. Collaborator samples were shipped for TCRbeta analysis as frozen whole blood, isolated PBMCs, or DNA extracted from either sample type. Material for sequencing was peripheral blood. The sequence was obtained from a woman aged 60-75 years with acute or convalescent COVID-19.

The DNA is TGTGCCAGCAGTCCGGGACAGAAGAACTATGGCTACACCTTC. Its protein is CASSPGQKNYGYTF. The chain is encoded by TRBV6-5 joined to TRBJ1-2; 7 of the junction bases match TRBD1. Taken from cysteine to phenylalanine, the CDR3 has 14 residues. The CDR3 DNA has 42 bases and is translated from base 1. The junction shows trimming of 5 bases on V and 2 bases on J, and the gene matches do not reach 5 bases of it. Sequences MNHEY (CDR1) and SVGAGI (CDR2) are obtained from the germline V gene.